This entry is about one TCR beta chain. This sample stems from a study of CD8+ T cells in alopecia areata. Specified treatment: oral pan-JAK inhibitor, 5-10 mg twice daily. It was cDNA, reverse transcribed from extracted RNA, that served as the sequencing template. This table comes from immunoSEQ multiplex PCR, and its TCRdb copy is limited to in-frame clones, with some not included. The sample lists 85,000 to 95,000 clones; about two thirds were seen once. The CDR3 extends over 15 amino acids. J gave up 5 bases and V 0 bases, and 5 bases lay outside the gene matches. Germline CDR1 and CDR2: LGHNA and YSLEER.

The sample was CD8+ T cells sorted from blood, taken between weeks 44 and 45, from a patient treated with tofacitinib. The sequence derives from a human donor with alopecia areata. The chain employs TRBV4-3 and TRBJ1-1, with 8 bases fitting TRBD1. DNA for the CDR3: TGCGCCAGCAGCCAAGAACAGGGGGGGATTACTGAAGCTTTCTTT. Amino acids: CASSQEQGGITEAFF.